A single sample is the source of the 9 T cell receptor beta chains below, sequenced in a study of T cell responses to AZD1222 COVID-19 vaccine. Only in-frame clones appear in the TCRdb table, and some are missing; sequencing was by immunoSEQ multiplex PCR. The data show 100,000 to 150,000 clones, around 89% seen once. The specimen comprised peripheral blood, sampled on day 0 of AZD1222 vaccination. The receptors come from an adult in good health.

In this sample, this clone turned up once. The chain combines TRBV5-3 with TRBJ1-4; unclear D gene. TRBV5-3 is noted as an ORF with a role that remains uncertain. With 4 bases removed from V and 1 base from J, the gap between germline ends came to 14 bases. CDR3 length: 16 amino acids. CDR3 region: CARSPICSGTNEKLFF. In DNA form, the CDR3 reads TGTGCCAGAAGCCCCATTTGTTCCGGAACTAATGAAAAACTGTTTTTT.

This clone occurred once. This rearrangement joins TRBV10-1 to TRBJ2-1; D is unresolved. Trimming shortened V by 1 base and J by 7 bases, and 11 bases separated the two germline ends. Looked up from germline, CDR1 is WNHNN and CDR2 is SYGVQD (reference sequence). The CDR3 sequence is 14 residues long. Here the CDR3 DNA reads TGCGCCAGCAGTGAGTTGCTATCGGTGAATGAGCAGTTCTTC. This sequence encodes CASSELLSVNEQFF.

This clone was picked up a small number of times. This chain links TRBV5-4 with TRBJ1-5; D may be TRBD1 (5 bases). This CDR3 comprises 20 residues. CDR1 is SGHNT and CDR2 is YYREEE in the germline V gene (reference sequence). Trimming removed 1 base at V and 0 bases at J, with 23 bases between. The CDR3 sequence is CASSLTITGDPSYSNQPQHF. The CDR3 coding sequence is TGTGCCAGCAGCTTGACGATAACAGGTGACCCCTCATATAGCAATCAGCCCCAGCATTTT.

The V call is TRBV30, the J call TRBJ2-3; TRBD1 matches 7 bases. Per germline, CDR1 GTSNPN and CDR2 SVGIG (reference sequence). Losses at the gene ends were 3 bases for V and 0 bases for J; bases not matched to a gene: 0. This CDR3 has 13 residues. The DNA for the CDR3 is TGTGCCTGGAGACAGGGGAGCACAGATACGCAGTATTTT. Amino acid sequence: CAWRQGSTDTQYF.

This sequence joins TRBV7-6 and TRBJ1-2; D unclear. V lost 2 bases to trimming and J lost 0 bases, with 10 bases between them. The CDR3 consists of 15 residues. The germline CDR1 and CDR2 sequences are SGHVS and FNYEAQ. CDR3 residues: CASSLRPLSNYGYTF. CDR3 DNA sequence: TGTGCCAGCAGCTTACGTCCCCTCTCTAACTATGGCTACACCTTC.

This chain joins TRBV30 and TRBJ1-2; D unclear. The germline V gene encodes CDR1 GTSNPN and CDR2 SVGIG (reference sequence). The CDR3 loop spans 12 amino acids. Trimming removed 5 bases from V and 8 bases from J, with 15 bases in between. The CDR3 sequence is CAWAQGGYGYTF. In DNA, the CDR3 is TGTGCCTGGGCCCAAGGTGGGTACGGCTACACCTTC. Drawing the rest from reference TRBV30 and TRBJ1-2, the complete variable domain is SQTIHQWPATLVQPVGSPLSLECTVEGTSNPNLYWYRQAAGRGLQLLFYSVGIGQISSEVPQNLSASRPQDRQFILSSKKLLLSDSGFYLCAWAQGGYGYTFGSGTRLTVV.

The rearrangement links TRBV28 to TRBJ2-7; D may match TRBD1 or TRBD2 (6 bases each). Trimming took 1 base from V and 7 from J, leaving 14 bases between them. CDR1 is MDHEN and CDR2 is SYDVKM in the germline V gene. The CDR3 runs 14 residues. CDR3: CASSLSRGRREQYF. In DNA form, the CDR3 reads TGTGCCAGCAGTTTATCCCGGGGGCGAAGAGAGCAGTACTTC.

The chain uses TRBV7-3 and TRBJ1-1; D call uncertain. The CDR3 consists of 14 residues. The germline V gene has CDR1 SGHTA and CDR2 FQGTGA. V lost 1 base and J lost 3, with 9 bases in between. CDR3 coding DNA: TGTGCCAGCAGCTTAAGAGGTAGGGACACTGAAGCTTTCTTT. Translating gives CASSLRGRDTEAFF. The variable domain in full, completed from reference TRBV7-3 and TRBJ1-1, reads GAGVSQTPSNKVTEKGKYVELRCDPISGHTALYWYRQSLGQGPEFLIYFQGTGAADDSGLPNDRFFAVRPEGSVSTLKIQRTERGDSAVYLCASSLRGRDTEAFFGQGTRLTVV.

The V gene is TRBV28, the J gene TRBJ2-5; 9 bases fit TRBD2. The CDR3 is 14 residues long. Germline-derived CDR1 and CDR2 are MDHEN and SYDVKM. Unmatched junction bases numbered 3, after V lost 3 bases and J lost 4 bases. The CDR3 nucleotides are TGTGCCAGCAGTTTGGGCGGGGGGGGAGAGACCCAGTACTTC. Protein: CASSLGGGGETQYF. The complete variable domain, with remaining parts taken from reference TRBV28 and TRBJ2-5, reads DVKVTQSSRYLVKRTGEKVFLECVQDMDHENMFWYRQDPGLGLRLIYFSYDVKMKEKGDIPEGYSVSREKKERFSLILESASTNQTSMYLCASSLGGGGETQYFGPGTRLLVL.